This note documents a single T cell receptor (beta chain) sequence. Its antigen is unknown. This record comes from a study of T cell repertoires in cytomegalovirus infection. Study as a whole: Both CMV infection and a matching HLA type were indicated by public TCR beta signatures.

This CDR3 is built from 14 residues. V lost 5 bases to trimming and J lost 0 bases, with 8 bases between them. CDR1 and CDR2 from the germline V gene are LNHDA and SQIVND (reference sequence). TCRdb re-called the reads with MiXCR, one entry per CDR3 protein. Of about 490,000 distinct CDR3 sequences listed, about 25% are singletons. Study-level points and caveats: Dominating the ex vivo response were TCR beta clonotypes that were CMV-specific and HLA-C-restricted.

This chain uses TRBV19 with TRBJ1-5; D is unresolved. This clonotype was sampled from a human donor in good health (CMV status not recorded). Some clones in this sample may be carry-over from other donors' samples. What was sequenced was PBMCs. CDR3 in amino acids: CASSHGYSNQPQHF. The DNA for the CDR3 is TGTGCCAGTAGTCATGGCTATAGCAATCAGCCCCAGCATTTT.